What follows are 26 T cell receptor beta chains derived from one specimen sequenced in a study of siplizumab effects on memory and regulatory T cells. Profiling relied on immunoSEQ multiplex PCR, and the TCRdb table lists in-frame clones only, not all of them. The sample carries roughly 100,000 clones, about 94% recorded once. Sequencing was carried out using CD4+ T cells sorted from blood. These receptors were collected from a human donor in good health.

This rearrangement joins TRBV27 to TRBJ1-1; D uncertain. V lost 7 bases, J lost 1 base, and 7 bases lay in between. CDR3 size: 12 residues. Per the germline V gene, CDR1 is MNHEY and CDR2 is SMNVEV (reference sequence). The CDR3 bases are TGTGCCAGCAAGGATCCGAACACTGAAGCTTTCTTT. It translates to CASKDPNTEAFF.

The V gene is TRBV28, the J gene TRBJ1-2; D uncertain. CDR3 size: 14 residues. The germline V gene encodes CDR1 MDHEN and CDR2 SYDVKM. V dropped 6 bases and J dropped 4 bases, with 15 bases sitting between them. Written as DNA, the CDR3 is TGTGCCAGCAGCTCCGGGATCCCCGTCTATGGCTACACCTTC. Its translation: CASSSGIPVYGYTF.

The rearrangement uses TRBV2 and TRBJ1-1; D is perhaps TRBD1 (5 bases). Germline V gives CDR1 SNHLY, CDR2 FYNNEI. The CDR3 is made up of 12 amino acids. V was pared by 0 bases and J by 10 bases, with 9 bases between. The CDR3 sequence: CASSEAGRGAFF. For the CDR3, the DNA is TGTGCCAGCAGTGAAGCCGGGAGGGGAGCTTTCTTT.

This sequence joins TRBV30 and TRBJ1-1; D perhaps matches TRBD1 (6 bases). There are 13 residues in the CDR3. Germline V gene data show CDR1 as GTSNPN and CDR2 as SVGIG (reference sequence). Trimming took 4 bases from V and 5 from J, leaving 14 bases between them. CDR3 in amino acids: CAWNRIRGTEAFF. The CDR3 nucleotides are TGTGCCTGGAATCGGATCAGGGGAACTGAAGCTTTCTTT.

The chain links TRBV29-1 to TRBJ2-5, with TRBD1 as a possible D gene (6 bases). CDR1 and CDR2 (germline): SQVTM, ANQGSEA. This CDR3 has 14 residues. Trimming took off 7 bases at V and 4 bases at J, with 19 bases between the two ends. The CDR3 sequence: CSAGSRVQGETQYF. The CDR3 DNA is TGCAGCGCGGGATCGAGGGTACAGGGAGAGACCCAGTACTTC.

The chain joins TRBV28 to TRBJ2-6; the D is unclear. Looked up from germline, CDR1 is MDHEN and CDR2 is SYDVKM. Trimming shortened V by 2 bases and J by 0 bases, and 5 bases separated the two germline ends. The CDR3 spans 15 residues. CDR3 protein: CASSLGDSGANVLTF. The CDR3 DNA reads as TGTGCCAGCAGTTTAGGGGACTCTGGGGCCAACGTCCTGACTTTC.

J is TRBJ1-4 and V is TRBV5-5; the D gene is possibly TRBD1 (6 bases). V shed 4 bases and J shed 7 bases, with 14 bases lying between them. From germline, CDR1 is SGHKS and CDR2 YYEKEE (reference sequence). This CDR3 region has 14 residues. The CDR3 reads CASSPTGFVEKLFF. In DNA, the CDR3 is TGTGCCAGCAGCCCCACAGGGTTCGTTGAAAAACTGTTTTTT. Full variable domain (rest looked up from reference TRBV5-5 and TRBJ1-4): DAGVTQSPTHLIKTRGQQVTLRCSPISGHKSVSWYQQVLGQGPQFIFQYYEKEERGRGNFPDRFSARQFPNYSSELNVNALLLGDSALYLCASSPTGFVEKLFFGSGTQLSVL.

This rearrangement joins TRBV25-1 to TRBJ2-2, with a possible D match to TRBD1 (6 bases). V was clipped by 0 bases and J by 7 bases, with 21 bases between them. Per germline, CDR1 MGHDK and CDR2 SYGVNS. The CDR3 sequence is 18 residues long. CDR3 in amino acids: CASSEYGPHQGQFGELFF. In DNA form, the CDR3 reads TGTGCCAGCAGTGAATATGGCCCACATCAGGGGCAGTTCGGGGAGCTGTTTTTT.

The chain has TRBV11-2 and TRBJ1-3; TRBD1 agrees at 7 bases. The V segment lost 1 base and the J segment 5 bases; nucleotides outside the gene matches: 11. CDR1 is SGHAT, CDR2 FQNNGV, per germline. The CDR3 covers 17 residues. The chain's CDR3 is CASSLGLDRQGRNTIYF. CDR3 DNA sequence: TGTGCCAGCAGCTTAGGGTTAGATCGACAGGGAAGAAACACCATATATTTT.

The genes are TRBV5-1 and TRBJ2-2, with D perhaps matching TRBD1 or TRBD2 (5 bases each). The CDR3 loop spans 14 amino acids. Germline-derived CDR1 and CDR2 are SGHRS and YFSETQ. V was cut by 3 bases and J by 2 bases, with 8 bases left in between. CDR3 bases: TGCGCCAGCAGCTGGGACCTAAACACCGGGGAGCTGTTTTTT. It specifies CASSWDLNTGELFF.

This clone was seen a few times. The chain links TRBV4-1 to TRBJ2-7; possibly TRBD2 for D (6 bases). The CDR3 sequence is 18 residues long. V lost 1 base, J lost 0 bases, and 19 bases lay in between. CDR1 and CDR2 (germline): MGHRA, YSYEKL. The CDR3 protein is CASSQGRINGDFSYEQYF. The CDR3 bases are TGCGCCAGCAGCCAAGGAAGGATCAACGGGGACTTCTCCTACGAGCAGTACTTC.

This rearrangement joins TRBV30 to TRBJ1-4; D remains ambiguous. The germline V and J ends were trimmed by 3 bases and 6 bases, with 11 bases remaining between them. Germline CDR1 and CDR2: GTSNPN and SVGIG (reference sequence). The CDR3 extends over 13 amino acids. The CDR3 DNA is TGTGCCTGGAGATTAAGAAGGGATGAAAAACTGTTTTTT. Translated, it gives CAWRLRRDEKLFF.

The V call is TRBV29-1, the J call TRBJ2-1, with unresolved D. The CDR3 covers 11 residues. In germline, CDR1 is SQVTM, CDR2 ANQGSEA. With 5 bases removed from V and 7 bases from J, the gap between germline ends came to 9 bases. The DNA for the CDR3 is TGCAGCGTTTGGTGGTTGAATGAGCAGTTCTTC. Translating gives CSVWWLNEQFF.

The chain is built from TRBV9 and TRBJ1-1; tentatively, D is TRBD1 (6 bases). The CDR3 spans 16 residues. Germline V lookup: CDR1 SGDLS, CDR2 YYNGEE. V lost 3 bases to trimming and J lost 1 base, with 16 bases between them. Here the CDR3 reads CASSEQTGQSNTEAFF. The CDR3 region has the DNA TGTGCCAGCAGCGAGCAAACAGGGCAATCGAACACTGAAGCTTTCTTT.

The chain recombines TRBV30 with TRBJ2-3; D gene uncertain. The length of the CDR3 is 15 residues. Germline V CDR1 and CDR2: GTSNPN, SVGIG (reference sequence). V was pared by 3 bases and J by 0 bases, with 13 bases between. The chain's CDR3 is CAWRANRVSTDTQYF. DNA for the CDR3: TGTGCCTGGAGGGCTAACAGAGTTAGCACAGATACGCAGTATTTT.

This chain joins TRBV7-3 and TRBJ2-1, with a tentative D call TRBD1 (6 bases). Trimming pared 3 bases from V and 10 bases from J, leaving 13 bases between. CDR3 size: 13 residues. From germline, CDR1 is SGHTA and CDR2 FQGTGA. The CDR3 DNA is TGTGCCAGCAGCTTCACAGGGTTGTGGGAGCAGTTCTTC. Translation: CASSFTGLWEQFF.

This chain uses TRBV28 with TRBJ2-3, with D possibly being TRBD1 or TRBD2 (5 bases each). Trimming shortened V by 3 bases and J by 8 bases, and 6 bases separated the two germline ends. The length of the CDR3 is 11 residues. Germline V gene lookup returns CDR1 MDHEN and CDR2 SYDVKM. The CDR3 sequence: CASSLGVTQYF. The CDR3 DNA is TGTGCCAGCAGTTTGGGGGTTACGCAGTATTTT.

The rearrangement uses TRBV7-2 and TRBJ2-5, with 9 positions matching TRBD2. CDR3 length: 16 residues. V gave up 3 bases and J gave up 5 bases; unmatched junction bases: 10. The germline V gene has CDR1 SGHTA and CDR2 FQGNSA. The DNA for the CDR3 is TGTGCCAGCAGCTTGTCGGCGGGAGGGTTGGGCGAGACCCAGTACTTC. Translation gives CASSLSAGGLGETQYF. The variable domain in full, completed from reference TRBV7-2 and TRBJ2-5, reads GAGVSQSPSNKVTEKGKDVELRCDPISGHTALYWYRQSLGQGLEFLIYFQGNSAPDKSGLPSDRFSAERTGGSVSTLTIQRTQQEDSAVYLCASSLSAGGLGETQYFGPGTRLLVL.

Note on this clone: An end of the junction does not agree with germline; a read error may underlie this. J is TRBJ2-5 and V is TRBV11-2, with 9 positions matching TRBD2. The CDR3 spans 13 residues. From germline, CDR1 is SGHAT and CDR2 FQNNGV. DNA for the CDR3: TGTGCCAGCAGTTTAGCGGGAGCAGAGACCCAGTACTTC. This translates into CASSLAGAETQYF.

This clone was seen only once. The chain couples TRBV2 to TRBJ1-5; a possible D gene is TRBD1 (5 bases). Trimming removed 2 bases from V and 5 bases from J, with 31 bases in between. This CDR3 has 21 residues. Germline CDR1 is SNHLY and CDR2 is FYNNEI. The CDR3 DNA reads as TGTGCCAGCAGTGAATGGGAACAGGCCTTGATCGTGGGCGTCGGTGATCAGCCCCAGCATTTT. Its protein is CASSEWEQALIVGVGDQPQHF.

The chain is built from TRBV19 and TRBJ1-2; 8 bases are a match to TRBD1. V shed 4 bases, J shed 8 bases, and the junction held 6 bases outside the gene matches. The CDR3 has 13 residues. Germline loops: CDR1 LNHDA, CDR2 SQIVND (reference sequence). The CDR3 loop reads CASSTDRGRGYTF. The CDR3 coding sequence is TGTGCCAGTAGTACCGACAGGGGCAGAGGCTACACCTTC. The variable domain in full, with the rest retrieved from reference TRBV19 and TRBJ1-2, is DGGITQSPKYLFRKEGQNVTLSCEQNLNHDAMYWYRQDPGQGLRLIYYSQIVNDFQKGDIAEGYSVSREKKESFPLTVTSAQKNPTAFYLCASSTDRGRGYTFGSGTRLTVV.

The J gene is TRBJ2-7, the V gene TRBV5-1, with D possibly being TRBD2 (6 bases). Germline CDR1 is SGHRS and CDR2 is YFSETQ. V lost 0 bases and J 7 bases, leaving 14 bases between the germline ends. This CDR3 is built from 14 residues. In nucleotides, the CDR3 is TGCGCCAGCAGCTTGGGGGCGGGACTGGGGGAGCAGTACTTC. Its translation is CASSLGAGLGEQYF.

The chain carries TRBV11-2 and TRBJ1-4; D gene unclear. Germline values: CDR1 SGHAT, CDR2 FQNNGV. CDR3 length: 15 residues. Trimming removed 6 bases from V and 2 bases from J, with 13 bases in between. DNA for the CDR3: TGTGCCAGCAGGCGGCTCCCTGACACTAATGAAAAACTGTTTTTT. Its protein product is CASRRLPDTNEKLFF.

This clone was found once. The chain has TRBV5-8 and TRBJ2-7; tentative D call: TRBD1 (5 bases). This CDR3 comprises 12 residues. Germline-derived CDR1 and CDR2 are SGHTS and YDEGEE. Between the trimmed V and J ends, which lost 4 bases and 10 bases, there was a span of 15 bases. As DNA, the CDR3 is TGTGCCAGCAGCGTATTCAGGGTAGGTCAGTACTTC. Protein: CASSVFRVGQYF. Together with reference TRBV5-8 and TRBJ2-7, the CDR3 gives the full variable domain: EAGVTQSPTHLIKTRGQQATLRCSPISGHTSVYWYQQALGLGLQFLLWYDEGEERNRGNFPPRFSGRQFPNYSSELNVNALELEDSALYLCASSVFRVGQYFGPGTRLTVT.

The V call is TRBV15, the J call TRBJ2-6; maybe TRBD2 (6 bases). CDR1 LNHNV and CDR2 YYDKDF come from the germline V gene (reference sequence). This CDR3 comprises 15 residues. With 9 bases removed from V and 0 bases from J, the gap between germline ends came to 12 bases. The CDR3 DNA reads as TGTGCCACTGCGCCGGGGGACTCTGGGGCCAACGTCCTGACTTTC. It translates to CATAPGDSGANVLTF.

V is TRBV19 and J is TRBJ2-5; a weak D match, TRBD2 (6 bases). The germline gives CDR1 LNHDA, CDR2 SQIVND (reference sequence). V was clipped by 3 bases and J by 5 bases, with 10 bases between them. The CDR3 spans 13 residues. The CDR3 region has the DNA TGTGCCAGTAGTATGTCACTAGCTGAGACCCAGTACTTC. Amino acid sequence: CASSMSLAETQYF. The complete variable domain, with remaining parts taken from reference TRBV19 and TRBJ2-5, reads DGGITQSPKYLFRKEGQNVTLSCEQNLNHDAMYWYRQDPGQGLRLIYYSQIVNDFQKGDIAEGYSVSREKKESFPLTVTSAQKNPTAFYLCASSMSLAETQYFGPGTRLLVL.